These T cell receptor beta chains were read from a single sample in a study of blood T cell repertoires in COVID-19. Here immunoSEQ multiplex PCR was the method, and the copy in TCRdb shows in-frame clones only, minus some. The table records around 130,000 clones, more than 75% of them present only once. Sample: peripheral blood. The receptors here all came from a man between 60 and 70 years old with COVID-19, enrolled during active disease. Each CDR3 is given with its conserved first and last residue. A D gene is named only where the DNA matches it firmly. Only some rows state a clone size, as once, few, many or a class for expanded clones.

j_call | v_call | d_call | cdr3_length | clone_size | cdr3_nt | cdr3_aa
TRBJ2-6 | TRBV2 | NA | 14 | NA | TGTGCCAGCAGCGGGACTTCTGGGGCCAACGTCCTGACTTTC | CASSGTSGANVLTF
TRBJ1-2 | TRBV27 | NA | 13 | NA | TGTGCCAGCAGTCCGGGACGGGAGGGAGGCTACACCTTC | CASSPGREGGYTF
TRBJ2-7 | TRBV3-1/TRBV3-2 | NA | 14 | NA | TGTGCCAGCAGCCCCGGGATCCTAATTTACGAGCAGTACTTC | CASSPGILIYEQYF
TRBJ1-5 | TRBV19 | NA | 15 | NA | TGTGCCAGTAGGGTAAGGACAGATAGCAATCAGCCCCAGCATTTT | CASRVRTDSNQPQHF
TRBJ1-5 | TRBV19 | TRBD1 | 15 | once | TGTGCCAGTAGTCCGGGACAGGGCTCGCATCAGCCCCAGCATTTT | CASSPGQGSHQPQHF
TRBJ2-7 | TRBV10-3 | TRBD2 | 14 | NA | TGTGCCATCAGTGCTAGCGGTTCCTCCTACGAGCAGTACTTC | CAISASGSSYEQYF
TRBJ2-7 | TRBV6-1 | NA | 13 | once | TGTGCCAGCAGTGAAGCGGCCTCCTACGAGCAGTACTTC | CASSEAASYEQYF
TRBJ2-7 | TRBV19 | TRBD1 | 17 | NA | TGTGCCAGTAGTTCCTCTTTTCCGGGACAGGCCTCCTACGAGCAGTACTTC | CASSSSFPGQASYEQYF
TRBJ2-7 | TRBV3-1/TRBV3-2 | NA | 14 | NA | TGTGCCAGCAGCGATACTACAGGGTCCGACGAGCAGTACTTC | CASSDTTGSDEQYF
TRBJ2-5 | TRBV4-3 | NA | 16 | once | TGCGCCAGCAGCCAAGATCGGGTGGCGGCGGGGGAGACCCAGTACTTC | CASSQDRVAAGETQYF
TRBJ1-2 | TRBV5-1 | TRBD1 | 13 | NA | TGCGCCAGCCGGACAGGGTCTAACTATGGCTACACCTTC | CASRTGSNYGYTF
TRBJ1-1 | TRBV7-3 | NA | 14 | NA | TGTGCCAGCAGCCCGACAGCTGAGGACACTGAAGCTTTCTTT | CASSPTAEDTEAFF
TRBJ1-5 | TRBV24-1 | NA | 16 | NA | TGTGCCACCAGTGATGAAAGGGGGGGCATCGATCAGCCCCAGCATTTT | CATSDERGGIDQPQHF
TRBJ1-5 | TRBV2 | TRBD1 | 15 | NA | TGTGCCAGCGCCGGGACAGGGGATAGCAATCAGCCCCAGCATTTT | CASAGTGDSNQPQHF
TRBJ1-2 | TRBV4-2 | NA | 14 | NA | TGTGCCAGCAGCCAAGATCGCCAGTCCTATGGCTACACCTTC | CASSQDRQSYGYTF
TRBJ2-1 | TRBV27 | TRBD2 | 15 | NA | TGTGCCAGCAGTCAACCTAGCGGGCCTTACAATGAGCAGTTCTTC | CASSQPSGPYNEQFF
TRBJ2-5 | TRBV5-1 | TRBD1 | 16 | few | TGCGCCAGCAGCCCAAGCGGACAGGGGTTTTCGCAGACCCAGTACTTC | CASSPSGQGFSQTQYF
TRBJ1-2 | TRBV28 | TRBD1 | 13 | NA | TGTGCCAGCAGATCCGGGACAGAGTACGGCTACACCTTC | CASRSGTEYGYTF
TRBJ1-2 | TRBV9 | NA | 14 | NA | TGTGCCAGCAGCCCAAGGGGGGGGATAGATGGCTACACCTTC | CASSPRGGIDGYTF
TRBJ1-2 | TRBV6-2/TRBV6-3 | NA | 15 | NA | TGTGCCAGCAGTTACACGCCAGCGCTTAACTATGGCTACACCTTC | CASSYTPALNYGYTF
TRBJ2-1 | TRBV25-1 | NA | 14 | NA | TGTGCCAGCAGTCCGTCAGGGTATTACAATGAGCAGTTCTTC | CASSPSGYYNEQFF
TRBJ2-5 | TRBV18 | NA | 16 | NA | TGTGCCAGCTCACCACGGCCGGCCAGGCCTCAAGAGACCCAGTACTTC | CASSPRPARPQETQYF
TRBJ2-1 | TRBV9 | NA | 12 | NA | TGTGCCAGCAGCGTAAACGGCGGTGAGCAGTTCTTC | CASSVNGGEQFF
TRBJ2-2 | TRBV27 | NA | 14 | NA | TGTGCCAGCAGTCCTTCCCTTAACACCGGGGAGCTGTTTTTT | CASSPSLNTGELFF
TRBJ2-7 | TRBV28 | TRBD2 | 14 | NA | TGTGCCAGCAGGCCGCCGGGACTAGAAGGCGAGCAGTACTTC | CASRPPGLEGEQYF
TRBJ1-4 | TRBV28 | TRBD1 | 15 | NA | TGTGCCAGCAGTTCCCCCGGACAGGGGAATGAAAAACTGTTTTTT | CASSSPGQGNEKLFF
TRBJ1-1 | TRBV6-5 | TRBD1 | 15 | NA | TGTGCCAGCAGTAAGGACAGGGGAGGTATCACTGAAGCTTTCTTT | CASSKDRGGITEAFF
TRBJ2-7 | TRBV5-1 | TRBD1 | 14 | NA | TGCGCCAGCAGCGCTACCGGGACAGGGGCCGAGCAGTACTTC | CASSATGTGAEQYF
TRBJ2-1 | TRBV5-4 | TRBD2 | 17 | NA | TGTGCCAGCAGCTTGCCTTCCGGGACTAGCGGAATCAATGAGCAGTTCTTC | CASSLPSGTSGINEQFF
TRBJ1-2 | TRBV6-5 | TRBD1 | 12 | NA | TGTGCCAGCGGCCAGGGGGCGGATGGCTACACCTTC | CASGQGADGYTF
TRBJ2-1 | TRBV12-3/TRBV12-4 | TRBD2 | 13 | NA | TGTGCCAGTGTCCGGGGGGAATACAATGAGCAGTTCTTC | CASVRGEYNEQFF
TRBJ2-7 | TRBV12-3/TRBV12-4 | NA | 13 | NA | TGTGCCAGCAGTGGCTTACGGGCCTACGAGCAGTACTTC | CASSGLRAYEQYF
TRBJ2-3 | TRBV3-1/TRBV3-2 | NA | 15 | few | TGTGCCAGCAGCCAAGATCGAGCAAACACAGATACGCAGTATTTT | CASSQDRANTDTQYF
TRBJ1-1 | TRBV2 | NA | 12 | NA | TGTGCCAGCAGTTTGCGGGACACTGAAGCTTTCTTT | CASSLRDTEAFF
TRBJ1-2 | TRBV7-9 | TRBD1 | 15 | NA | TGTGCCAGCAGTCTTTGGACAGGGGGCAACTATGGCTACACCTTC | CASSLWTGGNYGYTF
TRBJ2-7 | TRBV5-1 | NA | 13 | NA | TGCGCCAGCAGCTTTGCGATCTCCTACGAGCAGTACTTC | CASSFAISYEQYF
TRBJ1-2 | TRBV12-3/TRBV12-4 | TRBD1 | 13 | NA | TGTGCCAGCAGCCATGACAGGGAGGTCGGCTACACCTTC | CASSHDREVGYTF
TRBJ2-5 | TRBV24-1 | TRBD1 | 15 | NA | TGTGCCACCAGTGATTTAACCGGGACAGGGGAGACCCAGTACTTC | CATSDLTGTGETQYF
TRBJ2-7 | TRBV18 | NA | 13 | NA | TGTGCCAGCTCCCCCGGGACAAGATACGAGCAGTACTTC | CASSPGTRYEQYF
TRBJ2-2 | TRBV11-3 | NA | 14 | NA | TGTGCCAGCAGCTTTACAGGGAACACCGGGGAGCTGTTTTTT | CASSFTGNTGELFF
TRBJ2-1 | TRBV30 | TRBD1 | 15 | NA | TGTGCCTGGAGTGCACCGGGACAGGGTGGAAGGGAGCAGTTCTTC | CAWSAPGQGGREQFF
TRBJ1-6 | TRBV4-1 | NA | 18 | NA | TGCGCCAGCAGCCAAGATGAGCGACTTAGCTCCTATAATTCACCCCTCCACTTT | CASSQDERLSSYNSPLHF
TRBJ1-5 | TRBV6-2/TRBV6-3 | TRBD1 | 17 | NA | TGTGCCAGCAGTTATCCGACAGGGGGCCCCCGTTGGCAGCCCCAGCATTTT | CASSYPTGGPRWQPQHF
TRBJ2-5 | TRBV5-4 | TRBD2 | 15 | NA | TGTGCCAGCAGCCCAACTAGCGGGATTGAAGAGACCCAGTACTTC | CASSPTSGIEETQYF
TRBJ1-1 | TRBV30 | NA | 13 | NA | TGTGCCTGGACGAAAGGGAGGAACACTGAAGCTTTCTTT | CAWTKGRNTEAFF
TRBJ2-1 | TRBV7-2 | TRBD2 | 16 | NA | TGTGCCAGCAGCACGCCGGGACTAGCGGGAGGGCATGAGCAGTTCTTC | CASSTPGLAGGHEQFF
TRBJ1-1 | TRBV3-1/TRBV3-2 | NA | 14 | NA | TGTGCCAGCAGCCAAGAGGGAGCGAACACTGAAGCTTTCTTT | CASSQEGANTEAFF
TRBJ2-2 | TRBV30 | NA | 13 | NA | TGTGCCTCAAAGAACCTGGGGGGTGGGGAGCTGTTTTTT | CASKNLGGGELFF
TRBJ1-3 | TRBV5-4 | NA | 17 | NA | TGTGCCAGCAGCTTGGGGCTCCGGGGGGATGCTGGAAACACCATATATTTT | CASSLGLRGDAGNTIYF
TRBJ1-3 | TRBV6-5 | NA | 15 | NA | TGTGCCAGCTTATCGGGGAGGGGAAATGGAAACACCATATATTTT | CASLSGRGNGNTIYF
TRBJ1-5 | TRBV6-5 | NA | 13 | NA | TGTGCCAGCAGTTACAGCAGCAATCAGCCCCAGCATTTT | CASSYSSNQPQHF
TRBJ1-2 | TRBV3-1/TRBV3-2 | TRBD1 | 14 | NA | TGTGCCAGCAGCCAAGATAGAACAGGGGGCGGCTACACCTTC | CASSQDRTGGGYTF
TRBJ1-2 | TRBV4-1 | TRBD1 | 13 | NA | TGCGCCAGCAGCCTCCGACAGGGACCATGGACCCACTTC | CASSLRQGPWTHF